These T cell receptor beta chains were read from a single sample in a study of cytomegalovirus exposure and HLA in healthy donors. The assay was immunoSEQ multiplex PCR, and TCRdb's table has in-frame clones only and misses some. In the table there are about 210,000 clones, about four fifths of which are singletons. The sample comprised PBMCs. Every receptor here comes from a woman aged 45-60 years in good health and CMV-seropositive. CDR3s include the opening cysteine and the closing phenylalanine or tryptophan. D genes are given only for firm matches.

CDR3aa	j_gene	v_gene	d_gene
CASSRDRAGELFF	TRBJ2-2	TRBV4-3	TRBD1
CASRSSGVPQETQYF	TRBJ2-5	TRBV2	.
CASRLWNSPLHF	TRBJ1-6	TRBV28	.
CSVTGPLAKNIQYF	TRBJ2-4	TRBV29-1	.
CASSRGDSYNEQFF	TRBJ2-1	TRBV11-2	TRBD2
CASSTLISGQDSYEQYF	TRBJ2-7	TRBV5-1	TRBD1
CASSLEGGIRTYEQYF	TRBJ2-7	TRBV7-2	.
CAVLKPGGYEQYF	TRBJ2-7	TRBV7-2	TRBD2
CASSAQGNTEAFF	TRBJ1-1	TRBV5-1	.
CSGFLGGVGTEAFF	TRBJ1-1	TRBV29-1	.
CASSSQVRVRNTEAFF	TRBJ1-1	TRBV5-4	.
CASSFRTSGGPTDTQYF	TRBJ2-3	TRBV5-6	TRBD2
CASSPDREEYYGYTF	TRBJ1-2	TRBV28	TRBD1
CASSYGQGINGANVLTF	TRBJ2-6	TRBV5-1	TRBD1
CASGRVHEQYF	TRBJ2-7	TRBV2	TRBD2
CASSYWASNQPQHF	TRBJ1-5	TRBV6-5	.
CASSSPGQGADTQYF	TRBJ2-3	TRBV5-1	TRBD1